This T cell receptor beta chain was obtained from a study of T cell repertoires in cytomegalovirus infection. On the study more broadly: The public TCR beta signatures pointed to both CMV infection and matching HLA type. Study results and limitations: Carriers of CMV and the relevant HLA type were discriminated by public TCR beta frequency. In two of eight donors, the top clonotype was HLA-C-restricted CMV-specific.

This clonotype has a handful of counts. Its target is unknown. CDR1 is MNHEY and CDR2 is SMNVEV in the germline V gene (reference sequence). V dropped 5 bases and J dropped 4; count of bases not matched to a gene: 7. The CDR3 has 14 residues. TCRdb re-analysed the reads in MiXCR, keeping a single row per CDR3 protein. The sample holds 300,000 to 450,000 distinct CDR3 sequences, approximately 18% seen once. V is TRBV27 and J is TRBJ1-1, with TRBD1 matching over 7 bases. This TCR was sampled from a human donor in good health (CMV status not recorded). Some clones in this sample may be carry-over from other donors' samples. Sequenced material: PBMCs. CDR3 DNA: TGTGCCAGCAGTATGGACAGGATGGGCACTGAAGCTTTCTTT. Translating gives CASSMDRMGTEAFF.